These 26 T cell receptor beta chains originate from one sample sequenced in a study of blood T cells in healthy people across ages. The use of a sample-barcoded 5' primer and a J-beta primer mix characterized a second PCR of about 7 to 12 cycles. TCRdb re-analysed the 5' RACE reads in MiXCR, keeping a single row per CDR3 protein. The sample includes almost 550,000 distinct CDR3 sequences, approximately 25% of them seen just once. These data were also filed under a second study, of T cells of mothers and their children.

The sequenced sample consisted of blood. The receptors here all came from a boy aged 5-17 years in good health.

The chain couples TRBV9 to TRBJ1-2; 8 nucleotides align to TRBD1. J lost 8 bases, V lost 3 bases, and 12 bases had no gene match. Germline CDR1 and CDR2: SGDLS and YYNGEE. This CDR3 region has 15 residues. The CDR3 sequence: CASSAEDRAVDGYTF. The CDR3 region has the DNA TGTGCCAGCAGCGCCGAGGACAGGGCGGTAGACGGCTACACCTTC.

In this sample, this clonotype turned up many times. The V gene is TRBV28, the J gene TRBJ2-7; no clear D gene. Germline CDR1 MDHEN, CDR2 SYDVKM. V was clipped by 3 bases and J by 1 base, with 4 bases between them. The CDR3 runs 12 residues. The CDR3 reads CASSFGSYEQYF. CDR3 nucleotide sequence: TGTGCCAGCAGTTTCGGGTCCTACGAGCAGTACTTC.

A few counts support this clonotype. This chain connects TRBV12-3 or TRBV12-4 to TRBJ2-5, with D possibly being TRBD2 (6 bases). Trimming left V 6 bases short and J 5 bases short, with 16 bases between. There are 14 residues in the CDR3. The CDR3 DNA sequence: TGTGCCAGCAGCCCCACGGGGACTCAGGAGACCCAGTACTTC. This sequence encodes CASSPTGTQETQYF.

Regarding this clonotype: It may be a read error: a sequence one base away is much more abundant. The V gene is TRBV6-1, the J gene TRBJ2-3; perhaps TRBD1 as D (5 bases). In germline, CDR1 is MNHNS, CDR2 SASEGT. The CDR3 spans 15 residues. Trimming removed 6 bases from V and 7 bases from J, with 20 bases in between. CDR3 sequence: CASSASQKGSHTQYF. The CDR3 coding sequence is TGTGCCAGCAGCGCGAGTCAGAAGGGGTCACATACGCAGTATTTT.

This clonotype was found a few times. J is TRBJ1-1 and V is TRBV4-3; no definite D call. CDR1 and CDR2 from the germline V gene are LGHNA and YSLEER. The CDR3 is 15 amino acids. The ends were cut back, 4 bases at V and 4 bases at J, with 16 bases in the middle. The CDR3 region is CASSRRVDSSTEAFF. The CDR3 DNA follows: TGCGCCAGCAGCCGGAGAGTTGATAGCTCCACTGAAGCTTTCTTT.

CDR3 nucleotide sequence: TGTGCCAGCAGCTTAGTCGGAGCCGGGACGGGGGGCGGCTATGGCTACACCTTC. It is translated as CASSLVGAGTGGGYGYTF. This chain uses TRBV7-2 with TRBJ1-2; TRBD1 might be the D (6 bases). Between the trimmed V and J ends, which lost 1 base and 4 bases, there was a span of 22 bases. The CDR3 sequence is 18 residues long. Germline CDR1 reads SGHTA; CDR2 reads FQGNSA. Full variable domain (remainder filled in from reference TRBV7-2 and TRBJ1-2): GAGVSQSPSNKVTEKGKDVELRCDPISGHTALYWYRQSLGQGLEFLIYFQGNSAPDKSGLPSDRFSAERTGGSVSTLTIQRTQQEDSAVYLCASSLVGAGTGGGYGYTFGSGTRLTVV.

This clonotype was found a few times. The V gene is TRBV5-1, the J gene TRBJ2-1, with D tentatively TRBD2 (5 bases). The germline V and J ends were trimmed by 0 bases and 6 bases, with 10 bases remaining between them. This CDR3 is built from 14 residues. The germline V gene encodes CDR1 SGHRS and CDR2 YFSETQ. The CDR3 DNA is TGCGCCAGCAGCTTGGGGGAGATAGCCAATGAGCAGTTCTTC. This codes for CASSLGEIANEQFF. Full variable domain (missing parts from reference TRBV5-1 and TRBJ2-1): KAGVTQTPRYLIKTRGQQVTLSCSPISGHRSVSWYQQTPGQGLQFLFEYFSETQRNKGNFPGRFSGRQFSNSRSEMNVSTLELGDSALYLCASSLGEIANEQFFGPGTRLTVL.

The chain uses TRBV4-3 and TRBJ1-4; the D is unclear. Looked up from germline, CDR1 is LGHNA and CDR2 is YSLEER. There are 15 residues in the CDR3. The V and J ends lost 0 bases and 5 bases respectively, with 10 bases between them. The CDR3 spells CASSQDWTANEKLFF. The CDR3 bases are TGCGCCAGCAGCCAAGATTGGACGGCAAATGAAAAACTGTTTTTT.

The rearrangement joins TRBV7-9 to TRBJ2-5, with 8 bases matching TRBD2. The assigned J gene may be wrong: the sequence end matches TRBJ2-7 better. The CDR3 totals 13 residues. Per the germline V gene, CDR1 is SEHNR and CDR2 is FQNEAQ (reference sequence). CDR3 coding DNA: TGTGCCAGCAGCTCGGGAGGGCAGTACGAGCAGTACTTC. This encodes CASSSGGQYEQYF.

This clonotype was observed a handful of times. This chain joins TRBV21-1 and TRBJ2-1; the table's D call, TRBD1, has no DNA check behind it. TRBV21-1 is a known pseudogene. This CDR3 region has 16 residues. The CDR3 loop reads CASSKERGTGNNEQFF. The CDR3 nucleotides are TGTGCCAGCAGCAAAGAGAGGGGGACAGGGAACAATGAGCAGTTCTTC.

The V call is TRBV3-1, the J call TRBJ1-3; D ambiguous. Germline values: CDR1 LGHDT, CDR2 YNNKEL (reference sequence). The CDR3 covers 13 residues. The V end lost 2 bases, the J end lost 2 bases, and 4 bases lay between the germline ends. CDR3 sequence: CASSQNPGNTIYF. The CDR3 bases are TGTGCCAGCAGCCAAAACCCTGGAAACACCATATATTTT.

This clonotype was seen a few times. This chain joins TRBV27 and TRBJ2-5; possibly TRBD2 for D (6 bases). The J call may be incorrect, as the DNA end agrees better with TRBJ2-7. The CDR3 is made up of 15 amino acids. The germline gives CDR1 MNHEY, CDR2 SMNVEV (reference sequence). The CDR3 coding sequence is TGTGCCAGCAGTCCCCCTAGCGCCACTTTTTACGAGCAGTACTTC. It is translated as CASSPPSATFYEQYF.

This clonotype was detected only a few times. A clone one base away is much larger, so this may be a read error. The genes are TRBV28 and TRBJ2-5, with D possibly being TRBD2 (5 bases). Germline V CDR1 and CDR2: MDHEN, SYDVKM. CDR3 length equals 14 residues. In DNA form, the CDR3 reads TGTGCCAGCGGTTTCGGACCTCCGGGGGAGACCCAGTACTTC. This codes for CASGFGPPGETQYF.

V is TRBV20-1 and J is TRBJ2-1, with 9 bases that match TRBD2. The CDR3 has 16 amino acids. The germline gives CDR1 DFQATT, CDR2 SNEGSKA (reference sequence). The J segment lost 4 bases and the V segment lost 0 bases, leaving 7 bases of the junction unmatched. DNA of the CDR3: TGCAGTGCTAGAGATCTTAAGACTAGCGGTTACAATGAGCAGTTCTTC. This gives the protein CSARDLKTSGYNEQFF.

The chain is built from TRBV3-1 and TRBJ2-5, with D tentatively TRBD1 (6 bases). The end of the DNA aligns better with TRBJ2-1, so the J call may be wrong. CDR3 length: 15 residues. Germline CDR1 and CDR2: LGHDT and YNNKEL (reference sequence). The DNA of the CDR3 is TGTGCCAGCAGCCAAGCGGGGACACGTTACAATGAGCAGTTCTTC. Its protein is CASSQAGTRYNEQFF.

This clonotype was counted a few times. The chain uses TRBV7-2 and TRBJ1-4, with 8 bases matching TRBD1. This CDR3 has 15 residues. Trimming took 5 bases from V and 8 from J; bases not matched to a gene: 10. Per the germline V gene, CDR1 is SGHTA and CDR2 is FQGNSA. CDR3 in DNA: TGTGCCAGCAGCCCCATGACAGGGGACAACGAAAAACTGTTTTTT. Its protein is CASSPMTGDNEKLFF.

V usage is TRBV7-2 and J usage is TRBJ2-3; D not resolved. Trimming shortened V by 1 base and J by 4 bases, and 9 bases separated the two germline ends. The CDR3 covers 14 residues. In germline, CDR1 is SGHTA, CDR2 FQGNSA. In DNA, the CDR3 is TGTGCCAGCAGCTTAGGTAACGCTGCAGATACGCAGTATTTT. This gives the protein CASSLGNAADTQYF.

This rearrangement joins TRBV29-1 to TRBJ1-1; D gene ambiguous. From germline, CDR1 is SQVTM and CDR2 ANQGSEA. The CDR3 length is 12 residues. Trimming stripped 7 bases from V and 1 base from J, with 10 bases between. The DNA of the CDR3 is TGCAGCGCAGCCCCAGGGAACACTGAAGCTTTCTTT. Its protein is CSAAPGNTEAFF.

In its sample, this clonotype was seen a few times. DNA of the CDR3: TGTGCCAGCTCATCTGCAGGGGGCGGCTACACCTTC. Residues: CASSSAGGGYTF. The chain links TRBV18 to TRBJ1-2, with TRBD1 matching 8 bases. CDR3 length equals 12 residues. V shed 5 bases and J 8 bases; nucleotides not matched to a gene: 4. Germline-derived CDR1 and CDR2 are KGHSH and LQKENI.

This rearrangement joins TRBV6-6 to TRBJ2-4; D is undetermined. V was clipped by 6 bases and J by 7 bases, with 10 bases between them. The CDR3 covers 12 residues. Looked up from germline, CDR1 is MNHNY and CDR2 is SVGAGI (reference sequence). The CDR3 loop is CASSRERNIQYF. DNA for the CDR3: TGTGCCAGCAGCCGCGAGAGGAACATTCAGTACTTC.

The rearrangement joins TRBV7-9 to TRBJ2-3, with D maybe TRBD2 (6 bases). This CDR3 contains 17 residues. V was pared by 4 bases and J by 2 bases, with 19 bases between. The germline gives CDR1 SEHNR, CDR2 FQNEAQ (reference sequence). CDR3 DNA sequence: TGTGCCAGCAGCTGGAGAGGTCGGGGGTACGACACAGATACGCAGTATTTT. Translating gives CASSWRGRGYDTDTQYF.

This clonotype was counted many times. One end of the junction does not line up with germline, which may come from a read error. V and J are TRBV5-1 and TRBJ2-5; D assignment may be TRBD1 or TRBD2 (5 bases each). The CDR3 has 13 amino acids. CDR1 SGHRS and CDR2 YFSETQ come from the germline V gene. The CDR3 bases are TGTGCCAGCAGCTTGGGGACGGAAGAGACCCAGTACTTC. It translates to CASSLGTEETQYF.

This clonotype has only a few counts. The chain links TRBV5-1 to TRBJ1-4; perhaps TRBD1 as D (6 bases). The germline V gene has CDR1 SGHRS and CDR2 YFSETQ. The CDR3 has 15 residues. Deletions cut 3 bases from V and 6 bases from J, with 15 bases between. The CDR3 is CASSYAGDEYEKLFF. CDR3 in DNA: TGCGCCAGCAGCTATGCAGGGGATGAATATGAAAAACTGTTTTTT.

A few counts support this clonotype. This rearrangement joins TRBV9 to TRBJ2-5; possibly TRBD2 for D (6 bases). V dropped 2 bases and J dropped 4 bases, with 21 bases sitting between them. CDR3 size: 17 residues. The germline V gene encodes CDR1 SGDLS and CDR2 YYNGEE. The CDR3 sequence: CASSVGPLAGKGETQYF. The DNA for the CDR3 is TGTGCCAGCAGCGTTGGCCCCTTGGCGGGGAAGGGAGAGACCCAGTACTTC.

In this sample, this clonotype turned up a few times. This chain uses TRBV20-1 with TRBJ2-4; no clear D gene. The germline gives CDR1 DFQATT, CDR2 SNEGSKA (reference sequence). V shed 4 bases and J shed 8 bases, with 12 bases lying between them. The length of the CDR3 is 12 residues. As DNA, the CDR3 is TGCAGTGCTAACCAAAGCAATCACATTCAGTACTTC. This encodes CSANQSNHIQYF.

This clonotype turned up a few times. The chain uses TRBV6-2 or TRBV6-3 and TRBJ2-5; 9 positions agree with TRBD2. In germline, CDR1 is MNHEY, CDR2 SVGEGT. V dropped 2 bases and J dropped 5; count of bases not matched to a gene: 9. This CDR3 comprises 16 residues. The CDR3 DNA is TGTGCCAGCAGTTACCGGGCTAGCGGGGCCAGGGAGACCCAGTACTTC. It encodes CASSYRASGARETQYF.